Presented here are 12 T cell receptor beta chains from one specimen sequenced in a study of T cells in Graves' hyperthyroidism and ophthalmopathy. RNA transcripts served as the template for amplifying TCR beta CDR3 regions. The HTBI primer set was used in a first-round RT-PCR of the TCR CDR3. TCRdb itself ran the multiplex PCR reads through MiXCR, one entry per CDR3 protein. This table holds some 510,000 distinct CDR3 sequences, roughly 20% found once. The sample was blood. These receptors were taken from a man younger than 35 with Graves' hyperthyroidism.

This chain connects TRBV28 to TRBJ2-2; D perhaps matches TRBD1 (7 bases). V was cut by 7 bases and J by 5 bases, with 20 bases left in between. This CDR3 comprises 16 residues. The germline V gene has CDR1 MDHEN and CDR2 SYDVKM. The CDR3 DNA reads TGTGCCAGCACCTTGGAGGGGGCGCCGGGGACCGGGGAGCTGTTTTTT. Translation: CASTLEGAPGTGELFF. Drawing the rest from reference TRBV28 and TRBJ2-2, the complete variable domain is DVKVTQSSRYLVKRTGEKVFLECVQDMDHENMFWYRQDPGLGLRLIYFSYDVKMKEKGDIPEGYSVSREKKERFSLILESASTNQTSMYLCASTLEGAPGTGELFFGEGSRLTVL.

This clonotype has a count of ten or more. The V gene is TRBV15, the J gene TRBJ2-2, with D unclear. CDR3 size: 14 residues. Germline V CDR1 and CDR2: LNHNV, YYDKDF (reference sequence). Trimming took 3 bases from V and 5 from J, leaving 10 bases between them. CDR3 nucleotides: TGTGCCACCAGCAGTCTATTGGGTACCGGGGAGCTGTTTTTT. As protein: CATSSLLGTGELFF.

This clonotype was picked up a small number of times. CDR3 protein: CATSAASNQPQHF. In DNA, the CDR3 is TGTGCCACCAGTGCAGCGAGCAATCAGCCCCAGCATTTT. J is TRBJ1-5 and V is TRBV24-1; D ambiguous. Trimming took off 5 bases at V and 1 base at J, with 5 bases between the two ends. The V gene's germline CDR1 is KGHDR and CDR2 SFDVKD. This CDR3 comprises 13 residues.

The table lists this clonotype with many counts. CDR3: CASSSSTGYAFF. CDR3 nucleotides: TGTGCCAGCAGCTCCTCGACAGGGTATGCTTTCTTT. The rearrangement joins TRBV12-3 or TRBV12-4 to TRBJ1-1; 7 nucleotides line up with TRBD1. This CDR3 has 12 amino acids. The junction had 9 bases not matched to a gene; V was cut back by 6 bases and J by 11 bases.

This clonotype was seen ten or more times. CDR3 nucleotides: TGTGCCAGCAGACGCATGGGAGGGGGCCTGGCCGGGGATGGCTACACCTTC. It is translated as CASRRMGGGLAGDGYTF. The chain links TRBV28 to TRBJ1-2; 7 bases line up with TRBD1. Trimming cost V 6 bases and J 6 bases; bases outside gene matches: 19. There are 17 residues in the CDR3. The germline gives CDR1 MDHEN, CDR2 SYDVKM.

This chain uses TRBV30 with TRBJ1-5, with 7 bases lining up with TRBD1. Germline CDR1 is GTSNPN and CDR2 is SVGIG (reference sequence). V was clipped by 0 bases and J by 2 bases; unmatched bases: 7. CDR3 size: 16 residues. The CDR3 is CAWSVLRTGGNQPQHF. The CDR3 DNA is TGTGCCTGGAGTGTATTAAGGACAGGAGGCAATCAGCCCCAGCATTTT.

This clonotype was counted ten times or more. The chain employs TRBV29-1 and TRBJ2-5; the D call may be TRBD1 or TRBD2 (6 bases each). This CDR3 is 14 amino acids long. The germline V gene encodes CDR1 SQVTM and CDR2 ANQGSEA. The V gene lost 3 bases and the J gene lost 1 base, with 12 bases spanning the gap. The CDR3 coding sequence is TGCAGCGTTGATACCGGGGGCTTCCAAGAGACCCAGTACTTC. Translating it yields CSVDTGGFQETQYF. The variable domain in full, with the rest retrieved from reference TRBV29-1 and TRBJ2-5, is SAVISQKPSRDICQRGTSLTIQCQVDSQVTMMFWYRQQPGQSLTLIATANQGSEATYESGFVIDKFPISRPNLTFSTLTVSNMSPEDSSIYLCSVDTGGFQETQYFGPGTRLLVL.

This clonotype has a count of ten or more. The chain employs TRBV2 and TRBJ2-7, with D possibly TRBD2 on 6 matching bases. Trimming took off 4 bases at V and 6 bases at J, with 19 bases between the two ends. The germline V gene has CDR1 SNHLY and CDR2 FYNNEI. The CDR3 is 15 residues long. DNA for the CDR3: TGTGCCAGCAGTGTTCTAGGAGGGTCCCCTGGCGAGCAGTACTTC. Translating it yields CASSVLGGSPGEQYF. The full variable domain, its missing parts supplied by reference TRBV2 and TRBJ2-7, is EPEVTQTPSHQVTQMGQEVILRCVPISNHLYFYWYRQILGQKVEFLVSFYNNEISEKSEIFDDQFSVERPDGSNFTLKIRSTKLEDSAMYFCASSVLGGSPGEQYFGPGTRLTVT.

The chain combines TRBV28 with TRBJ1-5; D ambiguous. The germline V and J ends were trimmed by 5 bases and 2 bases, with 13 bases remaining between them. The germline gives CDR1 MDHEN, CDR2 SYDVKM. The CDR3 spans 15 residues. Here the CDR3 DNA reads TGTGCCAGCAGTCTTGACCGAGCTCGCAATCAGCCCCAGCATTTT. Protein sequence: CASSLDRARNQPQHF.

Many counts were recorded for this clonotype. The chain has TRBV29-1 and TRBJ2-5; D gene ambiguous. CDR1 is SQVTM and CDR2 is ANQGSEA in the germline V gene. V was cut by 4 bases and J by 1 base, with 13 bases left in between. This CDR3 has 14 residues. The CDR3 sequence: CSVGIGPPQETQYF. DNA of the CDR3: TGCAGCGTTGGAATAGGGCCACCCCAAGAGACCCAGTACTTC.

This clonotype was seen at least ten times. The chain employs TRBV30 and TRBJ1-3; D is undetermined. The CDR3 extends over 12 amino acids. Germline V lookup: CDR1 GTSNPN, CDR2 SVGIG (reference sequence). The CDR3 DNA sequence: TGTGGAGAATCTCTAGAGGGAAACACCATATATTTT. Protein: CGESLEGNTIYF.

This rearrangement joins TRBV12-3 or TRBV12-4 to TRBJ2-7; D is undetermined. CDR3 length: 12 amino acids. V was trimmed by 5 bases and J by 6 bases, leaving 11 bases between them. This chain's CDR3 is CASSQPYSEQYF. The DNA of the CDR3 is TGTGCCAGCAGTCAACCATATTCCGAGCAGTACTTC.